Shown below are 11 T cell receptor beta chains from a single sample sequenced in a study of control samples from healthy donors and cancer patients (TCRdb year 2020). Receptor libraries were prepared by the immunoSEQ multiplex PCR assay. TCRdb limited this immuneACCESS table to in-frame rearrangements with V and J called. A share of clones is missing; checked studies link under half to unresolved V genes, and the rest is unexplained. This sample is represented by about 57,000 clones; about 91% of them were singletons. The top ten clonotypes cover around 1% of the sample. Sequenced input: PBMCs. Receptor source: a young man with colorectal cancer.

This clone was observed a handful of times. This chain links TRBV6-2 or TRBV6-3 with TRBJ2-7; TRBD1 is a possible D gene (5 bases). The CDR3 sequence is 13 residues long. V lost 6 bases and J lost 5, with 14 bases in between. CDR1 and CDR2 (germline): MNHEY, SVGEGT. CDR3 nucleotide sequence: TGTGCCAGCAGCAGACAGCTCTGGGACGAGCAGTACGTC. Its protein is CASSRQLWDEQYV.

This rearrangement joins TRBV6-5 to TRBJ2-7, with 15 bases fitting TRBD2. With V trimmed by 5 bases and J by 7 bases, 6 bases remained unmatched. The CDR3 consists of 15 residues. CDR1 is MNHEY and CDR2 is SVGAGI in the germline V gene. The DNA of the CDR3 is TGTGCCAGCAGTCCACGGACTAGCGGGGGGGGTGAGCAGTACGTC. This codes for CASSPRTSGGGEQYV.

This chain uses TRBV6-2 or TRBV6-3 with TRBJ1-4; possible D gene TRBD1, 6 bases. The CDR3 contains 18 residues. Trimming stripped 2 bases from V and 0 bases from J, with 16 bases between. The germline V gene encodes CDR1 MNHEY and CDR2 SVGEGT. This chain's CDR3 is CASSYASGQVATNEKLFF. CDR3 nucleotides: TGTGCCAGCAGTTACGCTTCGGGACAAGTAGCAACTAATGAAAAACTGTTTTTT.

This CDR3 reads CASRTSGAGELFF. As DNA, the CDR3 is TGTGCCAGCAGGACGTCAGGGGCCGGGGAGCTGTTTTTT. The chain is built from TRBV11-2 and TRBJ2-2, with D possibly being TRBD1 (6 bases). Trimming cost V 6 bases and J 6 bases, with 11 bases left between them. Germline CDR1 is SGHAT and CDR2 is FQNNGV. The CDR3 sequence is 13 residues long.

This chain joins TRBV11-2 and TRBJ2-7; D is ambiguous. V lost 5 bases, J lost 0 bases, and 11 bases lay in between. Germline V lookup: CDR1 SGHAT, CDR2 FQNNGV. The CDR3 length is 14 residues. The CDR3 spells CASSPYSYSYEQYV. The CDR3 nucleotides read TGTGCCAGCAGCCCCTATAGTTACTCCTACGAGCAGTACGTC.

The CDR3 DNA sequence: TGCGCCAGCAGCTTGGCCCGGGGAGCCACTGAAGCTTTCTTT. It translates to CASSLARGATEAFF. J is TRBJ1-1 and V is TRBV5-1; D call uncertain. The CDR3 runs to 14 residues. V was clipped by 0 bases and J by 4 bases, with 10 bases between them. Germline CDR1 reads SGHRS; CDR2 reads YFSETQ.

The CDR3 here is CASSTTGGNQPQHF. CDR3 nucleotide sequence: TGTGCCAGTAGTACCACAGGGGGCAATCAGCCCCAGCATTTT. The rearrangement joins TRBV19 to TRBJ1-5; 7 bases are shared with TRBD1. The CDR3 covers 14 residues. J was trimmed by 2 bases and V by 4 bases; bases with no gene match: 2. CDR1 and CDR2 from the germline V gene are LNHDA and SQIVND (reference sequence).

The rearrangement joins TRBV5-6 to TRBJ2-5; 7 positions agree with TRBD2. The CDR3 is 13 amino acids. V lost 5 bases, J lost 5 bases, and 6 bases stayed unmatched. Per germline, CDR1 SGHDT and CDR2 YYEEEE. The CDR3 nucleotides are TGTGCCAGCAGAAATAGCGGGTCGGAGACCCAGTACTTC. This sequence encodes CASRNSGSETQYF.

The chain uses TRBV10-3 and TRBJ1-2; D unclear. Germline CDR1 and CDR2: ENHRY and SYGVKD. Trimming pared 2 bases from V and 4 bases from J, leaving 11 bases between. The CDR3 is 14 amino acids. In DNA, the CDR3 is TGTGCCATCAGTGAGAGGGCCACCACCTATGGCTACACCTTC. It yields the protein CAISERATTYGYTF.

CDR3 loop: CASKGSYNSPLHF. The CDR3 region has the DNA TGTGCCAGCAAGGGATCCTATAATTCACCCCTCCACTTT. The chain uses TRBV7-9 and TRBJ1-6; D remains unclear. V dropped 7 bases and J dropped 1 base, with 5 bases sitting between them. Germline V gene lookup returns CDR1 SEHNR and CDR2 FQNEAQ (reference sequence). The CDR3 runs to 13 residues. The variable domain in full, with the rest retrieved from reference TRBV7-9 and TRBJ1-6, is DTGVSQNPRHKITKRGQNVTFRCDPISEHNRLYWYRQTLGQGPEFLTYFQNEAQLEKSRLLSDRFSAERPKGSFSTLEIQRTEQGDSAMYLCASKGSYNSPLHFGNGTRLTVT.

The V gene is TRBV5-1, the J gene TRBJ2-3; 7 bases match TRBD2. Germline CDR1 and CDR2: SGHRS and YFSETQ. The CDR3 extends over 14 amino acids. Trimming took 4 bases from V and 7 from J; bases not matched to a gene: 9. This chain's CDR3 is CASSPERGGNTQYF. The CDR3 nucleotides read TGCGCCAGCAGCCCCGAGCGGGGTGGGAATACGCAGTATTTT.